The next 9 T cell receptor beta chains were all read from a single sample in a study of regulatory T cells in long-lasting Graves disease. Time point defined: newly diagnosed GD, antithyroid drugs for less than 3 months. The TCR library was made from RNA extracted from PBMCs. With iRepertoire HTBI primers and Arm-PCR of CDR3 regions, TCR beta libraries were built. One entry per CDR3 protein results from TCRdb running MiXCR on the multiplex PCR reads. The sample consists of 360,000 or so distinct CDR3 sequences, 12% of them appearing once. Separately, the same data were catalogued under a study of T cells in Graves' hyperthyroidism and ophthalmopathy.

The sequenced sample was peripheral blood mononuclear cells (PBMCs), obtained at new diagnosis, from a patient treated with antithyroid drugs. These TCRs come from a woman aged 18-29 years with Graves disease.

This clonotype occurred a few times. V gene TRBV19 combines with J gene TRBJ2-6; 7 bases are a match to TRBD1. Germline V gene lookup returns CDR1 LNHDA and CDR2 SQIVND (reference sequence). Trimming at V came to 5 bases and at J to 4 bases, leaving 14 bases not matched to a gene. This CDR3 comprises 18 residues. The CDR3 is CASSGADRSYVGANVLTF. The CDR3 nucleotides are TGTGCCAGTAGTGGCGCGGACAGGTCCTACGTGGGGGCCAACGTCCTGACTTTC. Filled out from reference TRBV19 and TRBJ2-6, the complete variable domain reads DGGITQSPKYLFRKEGQNVTLSCEQNLNHDAMYWYRQDPGQGLRLIYYSQIVNDFQKGDIAEGYSVSREKKESFPLTVTSAQKNPTAFYLCASSGADRSYVGANVLTFGAGSRLTVL.

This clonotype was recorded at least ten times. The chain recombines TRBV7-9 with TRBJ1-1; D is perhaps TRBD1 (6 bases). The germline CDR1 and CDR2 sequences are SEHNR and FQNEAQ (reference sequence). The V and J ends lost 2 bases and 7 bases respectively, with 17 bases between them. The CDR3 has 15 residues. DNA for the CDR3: TGTGCCAGCAGCTTACAGAGGACAGACCGGAATGAAGCTTTCTTT. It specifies CASSLQRTDRNEAFF.

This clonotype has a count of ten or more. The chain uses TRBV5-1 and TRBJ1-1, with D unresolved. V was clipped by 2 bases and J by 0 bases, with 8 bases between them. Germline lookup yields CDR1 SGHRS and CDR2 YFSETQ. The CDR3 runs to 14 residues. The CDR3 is CASSLDLMNTEAFF. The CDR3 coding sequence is TGCGCCAGCAGCTTAGACCTTATGAACACTGAAGCTTTCTTT. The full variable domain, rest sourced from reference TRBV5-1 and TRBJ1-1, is KAGVTQTPRYLIKTRGQQVTLSCSPISGHRSVSWYQQTPGQGLQFLFEYFSETQRNKGNFPGRFSGRQFSNSRSEMNVSTLELGDSALYLCASSLDLMNTEAFFGQGTRLTVV.

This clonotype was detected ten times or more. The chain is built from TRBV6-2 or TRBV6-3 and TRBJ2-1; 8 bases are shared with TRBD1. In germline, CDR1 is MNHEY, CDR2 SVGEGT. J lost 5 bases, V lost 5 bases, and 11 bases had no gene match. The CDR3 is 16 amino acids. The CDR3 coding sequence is TGTGCCAGCAGTACCAGGGACAGGCTTGTGGACAATGAGCAGTTCTTC. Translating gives CASSTRDRLVDNEQFF.

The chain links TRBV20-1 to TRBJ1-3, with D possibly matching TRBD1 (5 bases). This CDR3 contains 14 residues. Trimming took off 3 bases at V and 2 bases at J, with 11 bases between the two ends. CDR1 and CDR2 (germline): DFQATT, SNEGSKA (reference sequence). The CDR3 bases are TGCAGTGCTAGGAGGGACTCACCTGGAAACACCATATATTTT. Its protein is CSARRDSPGNTIYF.

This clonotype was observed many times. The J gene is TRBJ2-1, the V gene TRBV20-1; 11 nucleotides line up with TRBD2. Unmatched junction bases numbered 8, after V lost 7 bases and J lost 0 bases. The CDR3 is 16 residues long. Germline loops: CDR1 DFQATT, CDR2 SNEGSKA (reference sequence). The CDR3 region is CSVRLAGRSSYNEQFF. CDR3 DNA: TGCAGTGTGAGACTAGCGGGGAGGAGCTCCTACAATGAGCAGTTCTTC.

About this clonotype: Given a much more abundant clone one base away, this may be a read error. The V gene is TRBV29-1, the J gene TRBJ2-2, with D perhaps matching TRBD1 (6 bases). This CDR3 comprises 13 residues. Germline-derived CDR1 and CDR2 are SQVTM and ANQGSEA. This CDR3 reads CSVDQGNTRELFF. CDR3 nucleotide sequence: TGCAGCGTTGATCAGGGGAACACCAGGGAGCTGTTTTTT.

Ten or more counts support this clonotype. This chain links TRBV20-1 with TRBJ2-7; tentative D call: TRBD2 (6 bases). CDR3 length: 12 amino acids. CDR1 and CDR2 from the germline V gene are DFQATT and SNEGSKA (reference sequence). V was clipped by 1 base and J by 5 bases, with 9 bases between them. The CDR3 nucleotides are TGCAGTGCTAGAGGACTAGATGACGAGCAGTACGTC. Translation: CSARGLDDEQYV.

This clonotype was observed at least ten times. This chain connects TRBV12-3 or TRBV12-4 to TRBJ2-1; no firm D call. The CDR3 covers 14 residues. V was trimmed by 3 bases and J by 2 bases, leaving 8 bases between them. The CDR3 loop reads CASSFSSTYNEQFF. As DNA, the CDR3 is TGTGCCAGCAGTTTCTCCAGCACCTACAATGAGCAGTTCTTC.